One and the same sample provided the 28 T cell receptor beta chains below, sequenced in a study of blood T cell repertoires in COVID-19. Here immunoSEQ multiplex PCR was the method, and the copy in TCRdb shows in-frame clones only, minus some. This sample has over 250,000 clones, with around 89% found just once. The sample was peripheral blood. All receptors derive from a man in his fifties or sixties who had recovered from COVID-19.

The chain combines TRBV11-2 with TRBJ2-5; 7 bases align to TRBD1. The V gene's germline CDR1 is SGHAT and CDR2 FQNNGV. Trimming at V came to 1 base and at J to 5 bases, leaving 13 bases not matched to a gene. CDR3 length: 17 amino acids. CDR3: CASSLASGQLRSETQYF. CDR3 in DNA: TGTGCCAGCAGCTTAGCCTCGGGACAGCTGAGGTCGGAGACCCAGTACTTC. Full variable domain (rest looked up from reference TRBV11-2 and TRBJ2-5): EAGVAQSPRYKIIEKRQSVAFWCNPISGHATLYWYQQILGQGPKLLIQFQNNGVVDDSQLPKDRFSAERLKGVDSTLKIQPAKLEDSAVYLCASSLASGQLRSETQYFGPGTRLLVL.

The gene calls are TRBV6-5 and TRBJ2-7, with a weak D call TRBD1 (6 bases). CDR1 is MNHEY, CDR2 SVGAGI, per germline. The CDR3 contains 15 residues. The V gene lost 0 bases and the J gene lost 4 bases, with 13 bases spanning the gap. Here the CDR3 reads CASSYSTDRRYEQYF. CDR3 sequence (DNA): TGTGCCAGCAGTTACTCAACCGACAGGAGATACGAGCAGTACTTC.

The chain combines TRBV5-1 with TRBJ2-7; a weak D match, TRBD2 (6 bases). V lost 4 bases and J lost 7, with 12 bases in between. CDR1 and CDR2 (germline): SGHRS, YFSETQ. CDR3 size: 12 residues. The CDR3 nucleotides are TGCGCCAGCAGCCCCGCCGGGGGTGAGCAGTACTTC. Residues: CASSPAGGEQYF.

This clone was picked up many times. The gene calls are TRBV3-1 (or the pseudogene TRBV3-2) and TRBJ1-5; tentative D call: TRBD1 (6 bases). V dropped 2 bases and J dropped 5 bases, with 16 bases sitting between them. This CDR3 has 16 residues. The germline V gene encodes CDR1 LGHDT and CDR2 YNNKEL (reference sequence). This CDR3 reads CASSQTHTGSHQPQHF. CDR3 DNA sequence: TGTGCCAGCAGCCAAACGCATACAGGGTCCCATCAGCCCCAGCATTTT.

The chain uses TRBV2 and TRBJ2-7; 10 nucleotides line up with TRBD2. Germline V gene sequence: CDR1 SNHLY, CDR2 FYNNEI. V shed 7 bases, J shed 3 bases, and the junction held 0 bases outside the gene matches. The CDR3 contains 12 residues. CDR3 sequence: CASKRGGYEQYF. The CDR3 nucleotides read TGTGCCAGCAAGCGGGGGGGCTACGAGCAGTACTTC.

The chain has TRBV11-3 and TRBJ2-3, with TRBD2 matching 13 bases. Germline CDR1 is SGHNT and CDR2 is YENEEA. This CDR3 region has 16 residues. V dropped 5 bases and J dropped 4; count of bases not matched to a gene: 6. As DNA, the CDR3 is TGTGCCAGCAGCCCCGGACTAGCGGGGGCTTCAGATACGCAGTATTTT. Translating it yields CASSPGLAGASDTQYF.

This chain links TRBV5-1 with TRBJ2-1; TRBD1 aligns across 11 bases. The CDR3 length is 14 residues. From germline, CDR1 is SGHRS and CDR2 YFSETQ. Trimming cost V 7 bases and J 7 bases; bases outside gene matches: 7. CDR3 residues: CASGRTGGMNEQFF. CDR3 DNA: TGCGCCAGCGGGAGGACAGGGGGCATGAATGAGCAGTTCTTC.

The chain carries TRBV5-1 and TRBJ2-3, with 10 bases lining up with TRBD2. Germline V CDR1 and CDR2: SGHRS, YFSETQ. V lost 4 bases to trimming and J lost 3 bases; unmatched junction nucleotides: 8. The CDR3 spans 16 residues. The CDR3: CASSTLAGGFTDTQYF. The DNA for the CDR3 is TGCGCCAGCAGCACCTTAGCGGGGGGCTTTACAGATACGCAGTATTTT.

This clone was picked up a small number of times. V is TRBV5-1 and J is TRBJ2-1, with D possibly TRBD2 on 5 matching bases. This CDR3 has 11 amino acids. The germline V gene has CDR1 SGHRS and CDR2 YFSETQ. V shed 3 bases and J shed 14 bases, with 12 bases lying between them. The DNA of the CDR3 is TGCGCCAGCAGCTCGACTACGGAAGAGTTCTTC. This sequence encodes CASSSTTEEFF.

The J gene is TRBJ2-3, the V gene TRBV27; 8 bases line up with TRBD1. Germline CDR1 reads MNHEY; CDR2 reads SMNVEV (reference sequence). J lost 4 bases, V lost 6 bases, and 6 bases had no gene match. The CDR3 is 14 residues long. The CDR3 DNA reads TGTGCCAGCAGCCAGACAGGGGTTGCAGATACGCAGTATTTT. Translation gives CASSQTGVADTQYF.

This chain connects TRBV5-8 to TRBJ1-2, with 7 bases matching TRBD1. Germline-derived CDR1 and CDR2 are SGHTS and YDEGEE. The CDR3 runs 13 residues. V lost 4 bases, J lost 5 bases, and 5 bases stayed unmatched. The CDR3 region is CASSIKQGYGYTF. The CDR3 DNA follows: TGTGCCAGCAGCATAAAACAGGGGTATGGCTACACCTTC.

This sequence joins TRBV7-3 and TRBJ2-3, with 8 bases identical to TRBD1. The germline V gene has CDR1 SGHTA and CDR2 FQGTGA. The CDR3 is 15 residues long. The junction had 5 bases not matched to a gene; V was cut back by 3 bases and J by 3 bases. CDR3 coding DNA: TGTGCCAGCAGCTTCAGACAGGGGCCGACAGATACGCAGTATTTT. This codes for CASSFRQGPTDTQYF. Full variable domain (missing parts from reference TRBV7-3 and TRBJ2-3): GAGVSQTPSNKVTEKGKYVELRCDPISGHTALYWYRQSLGQGPEFLIYFQGTGAADDSGLPNDRFFAVRPEGSVSTLKIQRTERGDSAVYLCASSFRQGPTDTQYFGPGTRLTVL.

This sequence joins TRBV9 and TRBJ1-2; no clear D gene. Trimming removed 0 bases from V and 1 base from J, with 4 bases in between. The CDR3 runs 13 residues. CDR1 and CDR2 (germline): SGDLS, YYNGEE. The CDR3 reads CASSVDINYGYTF. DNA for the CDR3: TGTGCCAGCAGCGTAGACATTAACTATGGCTACACCTTC.

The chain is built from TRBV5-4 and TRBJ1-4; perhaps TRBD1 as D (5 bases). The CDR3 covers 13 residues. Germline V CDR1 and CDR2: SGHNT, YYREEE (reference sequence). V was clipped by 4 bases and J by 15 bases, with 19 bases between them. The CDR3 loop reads CASSPGGLGKVFF. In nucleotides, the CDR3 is TGTGCCAGCAGCCCCGGGGGTCTGGGGAAGGTGTTTTTT.

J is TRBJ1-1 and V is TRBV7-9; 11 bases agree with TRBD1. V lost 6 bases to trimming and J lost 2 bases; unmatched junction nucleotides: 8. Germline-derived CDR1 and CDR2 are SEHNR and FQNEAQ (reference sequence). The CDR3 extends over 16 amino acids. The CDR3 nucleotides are TGTGCCAGCAGTTCGGACAGGGGGCGAGAAAACACTGAAGCTTTCTTT. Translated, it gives CASSSDRGRENTEAFF.

The CDR3 reads CATMAAGLAGETYEQYF. The CDR3 DNA reads as TGTGCCACCATGGCAGCCGGACTAGCGGGGGAGACCTACGAGCAGTACTTC. The chain combines TRBV24-1 with TRBJ2-7; TRBD2 matches 13 bases. The germline V gene has CDR1 KGHDR and CDR2 SFDVKD. The CDR3 contains 17 residues. Losses at the gene ends were 8 bases for V and 2 bases for J; bases not matched to a gene: 11.

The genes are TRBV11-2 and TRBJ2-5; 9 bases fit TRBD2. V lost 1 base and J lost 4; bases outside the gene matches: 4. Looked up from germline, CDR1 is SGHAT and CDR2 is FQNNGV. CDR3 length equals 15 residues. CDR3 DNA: TGTGCCAGCAGCTTAGTAGCGGGGGTTTCAGAGACCCAGTACTTC. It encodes CASSLVAGVSETQYF.

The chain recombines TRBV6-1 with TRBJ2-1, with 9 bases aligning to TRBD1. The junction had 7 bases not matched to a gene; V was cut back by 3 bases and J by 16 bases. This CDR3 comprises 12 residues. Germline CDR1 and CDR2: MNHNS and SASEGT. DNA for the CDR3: TGTGCCAGCAGTGAGGGACCGGGACAGGGTTTCTTC. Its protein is CASSEGPGQGFF.

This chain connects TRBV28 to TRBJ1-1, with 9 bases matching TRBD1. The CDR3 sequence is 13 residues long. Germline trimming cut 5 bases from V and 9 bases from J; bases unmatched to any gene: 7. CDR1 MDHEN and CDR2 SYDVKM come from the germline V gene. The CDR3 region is CASSDPDRGKAFF. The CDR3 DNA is TGTGCCAGCAGTGACCCGGACAGGGGTAAAGCTTTCTTT.

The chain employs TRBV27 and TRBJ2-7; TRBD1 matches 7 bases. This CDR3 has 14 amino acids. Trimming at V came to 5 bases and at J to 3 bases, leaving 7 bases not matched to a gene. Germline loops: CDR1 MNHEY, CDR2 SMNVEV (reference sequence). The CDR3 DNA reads TGTGCCAGCAGTCCGACAGGGATACACTACGAGCAGTACTTC. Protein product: CASSPTGIHYEQYF.

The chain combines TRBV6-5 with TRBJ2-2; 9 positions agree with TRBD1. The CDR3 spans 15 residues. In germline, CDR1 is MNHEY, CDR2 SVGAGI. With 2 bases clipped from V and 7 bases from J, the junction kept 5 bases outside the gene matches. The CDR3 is CASSYNRGRIGELFF. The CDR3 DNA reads TGTGCCAGCAGTTACAACAGGGGGCGCATCGGGGAGCTGTTTTTT.

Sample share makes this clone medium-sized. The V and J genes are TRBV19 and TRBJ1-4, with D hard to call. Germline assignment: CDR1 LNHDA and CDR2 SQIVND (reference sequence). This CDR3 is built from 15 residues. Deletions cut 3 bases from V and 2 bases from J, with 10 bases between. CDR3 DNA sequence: TGTGCCAGTAGTATCAGTCGGGTGACTAATGAAAAACTGTTTTTT. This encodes CASSISRVTNEKLFF.

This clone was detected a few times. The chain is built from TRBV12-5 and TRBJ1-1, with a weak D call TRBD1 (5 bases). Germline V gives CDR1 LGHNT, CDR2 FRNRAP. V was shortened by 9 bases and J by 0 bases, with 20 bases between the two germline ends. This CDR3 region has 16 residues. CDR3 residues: CARPTWGVWMNTEAFF. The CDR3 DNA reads TGTGCTAGACCAACCTGGGGGGTTTGGATGAACACTGAAGCTTTCTTT.

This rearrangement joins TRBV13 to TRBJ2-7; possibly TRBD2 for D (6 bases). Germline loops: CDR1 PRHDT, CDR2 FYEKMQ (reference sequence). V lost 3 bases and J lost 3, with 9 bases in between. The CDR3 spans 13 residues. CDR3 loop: CASSFRRGYEQYF. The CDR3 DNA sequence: TGTGCCAGCAGCTTTAGGAGGGGCTACGAGCAGTACTTC.

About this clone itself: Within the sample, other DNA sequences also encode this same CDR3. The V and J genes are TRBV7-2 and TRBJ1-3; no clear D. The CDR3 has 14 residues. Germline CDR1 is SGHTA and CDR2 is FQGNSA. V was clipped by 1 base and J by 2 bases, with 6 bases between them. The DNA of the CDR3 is TGTGCCAGCAGCTTAGGCCAGGCTGGAAACACCATATATTTT. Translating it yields CASSLGQAGNTIYF.

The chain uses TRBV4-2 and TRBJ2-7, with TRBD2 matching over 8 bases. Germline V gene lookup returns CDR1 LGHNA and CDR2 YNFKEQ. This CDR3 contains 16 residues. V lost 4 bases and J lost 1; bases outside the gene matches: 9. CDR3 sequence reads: CASSPGGSGGSYEQYF. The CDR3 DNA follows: TGTGCCAGCAGCCCCGGGGGAAGCGGGGGTTCCTACGAGCAGTACTTC.

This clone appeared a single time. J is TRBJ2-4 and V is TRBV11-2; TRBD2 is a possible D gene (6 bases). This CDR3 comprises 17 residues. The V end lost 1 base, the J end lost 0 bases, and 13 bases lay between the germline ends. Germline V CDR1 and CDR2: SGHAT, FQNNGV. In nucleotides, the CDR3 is TGTGCCAGCAGCTTAGGGGGGGTCGGGGTAGCCAAAAACATTCAGTACTTC. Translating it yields CASSLGGVGVAKNIQYF.

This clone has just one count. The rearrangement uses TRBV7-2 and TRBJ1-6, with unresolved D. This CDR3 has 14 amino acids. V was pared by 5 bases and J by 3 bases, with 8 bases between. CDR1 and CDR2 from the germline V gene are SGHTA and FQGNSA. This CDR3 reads CASSAGNYNSPLHF. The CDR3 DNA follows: TGTGCCAGCAGCGCCGGGAACTATAATTCACCCCTCCACTTT.